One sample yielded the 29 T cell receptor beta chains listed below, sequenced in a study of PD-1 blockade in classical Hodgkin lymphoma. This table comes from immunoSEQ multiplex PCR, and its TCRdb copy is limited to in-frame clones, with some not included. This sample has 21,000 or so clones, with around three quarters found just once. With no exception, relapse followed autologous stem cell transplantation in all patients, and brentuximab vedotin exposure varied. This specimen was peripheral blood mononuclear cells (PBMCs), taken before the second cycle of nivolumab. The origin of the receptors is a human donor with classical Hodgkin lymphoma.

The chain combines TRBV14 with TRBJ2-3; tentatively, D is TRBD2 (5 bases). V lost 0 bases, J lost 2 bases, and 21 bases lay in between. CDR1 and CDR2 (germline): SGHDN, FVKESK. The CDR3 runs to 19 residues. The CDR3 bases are TGTGCCAGCAGCCAAGAGCGGTTCGGGGTCGAGCGGCCCACAGATACGCAGTATTTT. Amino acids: CASSQERFGVERPTDTQYF. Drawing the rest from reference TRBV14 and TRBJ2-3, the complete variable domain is EAGVTQFPSHSVIEKGQTVTLRCDPISGHDNLYWYRRVMGKEIKFLLHFVKESKQDESGMPNNRFLAERTGGTYSTLKVQPAELEDSGVYFCASSQERFGVERPTDTQYFGPGTRLTVL.

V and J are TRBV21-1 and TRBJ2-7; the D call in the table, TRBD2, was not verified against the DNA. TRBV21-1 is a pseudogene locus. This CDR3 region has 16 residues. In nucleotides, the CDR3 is TGTGCCAGCAGCCCCACTCTAGCGAATAAGTCGCGGGAGCAGTACGTC. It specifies CASSPTLANKSREQYV.

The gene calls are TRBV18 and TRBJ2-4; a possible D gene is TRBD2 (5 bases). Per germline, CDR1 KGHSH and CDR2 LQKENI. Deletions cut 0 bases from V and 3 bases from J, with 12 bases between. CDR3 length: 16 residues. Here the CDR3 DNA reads TGTGCCAGCTCACCACCGACGGGGTCAGGCAAAAACATTCAGTACTTC. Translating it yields CASSPPTGSGKNIQYF.

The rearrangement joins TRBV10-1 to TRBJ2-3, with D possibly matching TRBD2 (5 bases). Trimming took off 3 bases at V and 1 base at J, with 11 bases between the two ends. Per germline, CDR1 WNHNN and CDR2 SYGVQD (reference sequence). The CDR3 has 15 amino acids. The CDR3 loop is CASSDTEGGTDTQYF. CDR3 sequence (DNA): TGCGCCAGCAGTGATACTGAGGGTGGCACAGATACGCAGTATTTT.

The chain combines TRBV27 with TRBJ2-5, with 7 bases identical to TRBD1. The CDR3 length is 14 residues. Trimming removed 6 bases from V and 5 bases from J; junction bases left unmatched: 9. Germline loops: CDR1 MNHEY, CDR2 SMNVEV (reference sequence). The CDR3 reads CASRPDRNRETQYF. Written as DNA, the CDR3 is TGTGCCAGCAGACCGGACAGGAACAGGGAGACCCAGTACTTC.

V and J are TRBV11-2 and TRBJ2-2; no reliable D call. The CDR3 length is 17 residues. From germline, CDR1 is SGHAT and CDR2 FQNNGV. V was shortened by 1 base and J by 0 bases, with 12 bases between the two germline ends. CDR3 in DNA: TGTGCCAGCAGCTTAGTTGGAAGCTTCGCGAACACCGGGGAGCTGTTTTTT. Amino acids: CASSLVGSFANTGELFF. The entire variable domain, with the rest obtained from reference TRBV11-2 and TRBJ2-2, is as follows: EAGVAQSPRYKIIEKRQSVAFWCNPISGHATLYWYQQILGQGPKLLIQFQNNGVVDDSQLPKDRFSAERLKGVDSTLKIQPAKLEDSAVYLCASSLVGSFANTGELFFGEGSRLTVL.

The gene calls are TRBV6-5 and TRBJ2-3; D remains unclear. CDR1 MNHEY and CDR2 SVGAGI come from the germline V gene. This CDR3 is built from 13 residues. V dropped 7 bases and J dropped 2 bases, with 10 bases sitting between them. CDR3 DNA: TGTGCCAGCACCGAGGCTTTCACAGATACGCAGTATTTT. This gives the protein CASTEAFTDTQYF.

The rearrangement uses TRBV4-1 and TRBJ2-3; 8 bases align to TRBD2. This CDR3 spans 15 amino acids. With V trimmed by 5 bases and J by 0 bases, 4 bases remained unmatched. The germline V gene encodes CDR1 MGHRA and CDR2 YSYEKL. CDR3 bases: TGCGCCAGCAGCTCCAGCGGGAGTAGCACAGATACGCAGTATTTT. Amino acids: CASSSSGSSTDTQYF.

CDR3 nucleotide sequence: TGTGCCAGCAGAATCCTGAGCTCCTATAATTCACCCCTCCACTTT. As protein: CASRILSSYNSPLHF. J is TRBJ1-6 and V is TRBV6-1; D is undetermined. This CDR3 region has 15 residues. Germline V gene data show CDR1 as MNHNS and CDR2 as SASEGT. V dropped 6 bases and J dropped 0 bases, with 9 bases sitting between them.

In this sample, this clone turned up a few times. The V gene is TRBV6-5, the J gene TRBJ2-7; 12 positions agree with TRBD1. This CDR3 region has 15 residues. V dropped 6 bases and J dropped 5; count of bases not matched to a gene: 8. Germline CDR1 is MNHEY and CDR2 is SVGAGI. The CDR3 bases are TGTGCCAGCAGCCCCGGGACAGGGGGCAGGGACGAGCAGTACTTC. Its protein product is CASSPGTGGRDEQYF.

CDR3 residues: CASSLLRLGHTESSYNSPLHF. In nucleotides, the CDR3 is TGCGCCAGCAGCCTCCTCCGTCTGGGACACACTGAAAGCTCCTATAATTCACCCCTCCACTTT. The V call is TRBV4-1, the J call TRBJ1-6, with D possibly being TRBD1 (6 bases). Trimming took off 4 bases at V and 0 bases at J, with 25 bases between the two ends. The CDR3 totals 21 residues. Per the germline V gene, CDR1 is MGHRA and CDR2 is YSYEKL.

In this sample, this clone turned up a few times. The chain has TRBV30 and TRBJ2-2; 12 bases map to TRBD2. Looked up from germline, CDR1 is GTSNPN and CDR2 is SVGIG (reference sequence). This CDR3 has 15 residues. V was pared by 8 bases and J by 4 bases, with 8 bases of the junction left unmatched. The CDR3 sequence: CAGSSGRAVTGELFF. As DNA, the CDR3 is TGTGCCGGTTCTAGCGGGAGGGCCGTCACCGGGGAGCTGTTTTTT.

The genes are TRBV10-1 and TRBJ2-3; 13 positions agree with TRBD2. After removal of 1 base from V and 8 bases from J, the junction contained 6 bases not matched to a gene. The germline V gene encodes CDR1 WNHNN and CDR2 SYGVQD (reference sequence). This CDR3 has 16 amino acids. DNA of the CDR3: TGCGCCAGCAGTGAGTTCGGACTAGCGGGAGATGGTACGCAGTATTTT. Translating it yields CASSEFGLAGDGTQYF.

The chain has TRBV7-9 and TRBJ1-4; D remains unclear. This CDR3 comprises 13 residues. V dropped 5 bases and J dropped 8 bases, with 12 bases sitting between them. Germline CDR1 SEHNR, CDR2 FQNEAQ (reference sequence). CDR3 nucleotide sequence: TGTGCCAGCAGCCACCCGGTCAGGGAAAAACTGTTTTTT. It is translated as CASSHPVREKLFF.

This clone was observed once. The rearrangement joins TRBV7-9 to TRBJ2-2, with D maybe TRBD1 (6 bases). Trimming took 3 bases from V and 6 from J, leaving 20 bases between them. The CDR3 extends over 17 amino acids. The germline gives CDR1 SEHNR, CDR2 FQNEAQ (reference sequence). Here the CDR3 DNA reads TGTGCCAGCAGCTTTTTTTTGTCAGGGGTCAACGCCGGGGAGCTGTTTTTT. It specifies CASSFFLSGVNAGELFF.

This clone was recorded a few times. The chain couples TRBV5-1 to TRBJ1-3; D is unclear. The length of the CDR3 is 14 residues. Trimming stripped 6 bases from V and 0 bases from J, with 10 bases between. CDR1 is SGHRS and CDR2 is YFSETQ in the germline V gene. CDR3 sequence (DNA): TGCGCCAGCATTTGGGCGGCCTCTGGAAACACCATATATTTT. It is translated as CASIWAASGNTIYF.

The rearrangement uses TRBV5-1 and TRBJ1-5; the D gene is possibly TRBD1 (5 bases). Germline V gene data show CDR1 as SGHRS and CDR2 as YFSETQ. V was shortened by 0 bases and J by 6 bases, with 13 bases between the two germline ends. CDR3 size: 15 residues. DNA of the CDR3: TGCGCCAGCAGCTTGGGGCTTCGGGGGAGTCAGCCCCAGCATTTT. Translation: CASSLGLRGSQPQHF.

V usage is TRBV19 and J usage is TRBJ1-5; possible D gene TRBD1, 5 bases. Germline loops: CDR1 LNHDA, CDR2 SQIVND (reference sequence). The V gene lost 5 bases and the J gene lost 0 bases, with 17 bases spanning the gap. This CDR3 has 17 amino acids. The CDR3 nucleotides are TGTGCCAGTAGTCCCCTCGTGGGGACCTATAGCAATCAGCCCCAGCATTTT. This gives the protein CASSPLVGTYSNQPQHF.

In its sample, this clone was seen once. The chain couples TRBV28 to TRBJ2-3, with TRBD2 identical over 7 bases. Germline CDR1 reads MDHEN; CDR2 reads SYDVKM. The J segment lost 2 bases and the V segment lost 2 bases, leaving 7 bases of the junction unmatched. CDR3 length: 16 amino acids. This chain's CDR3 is CASSLPLAYNTDTQYF. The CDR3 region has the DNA TGTGCCAGCAGTTTACCACTAGCGTATAACACAGATACGCAGTATTTT.

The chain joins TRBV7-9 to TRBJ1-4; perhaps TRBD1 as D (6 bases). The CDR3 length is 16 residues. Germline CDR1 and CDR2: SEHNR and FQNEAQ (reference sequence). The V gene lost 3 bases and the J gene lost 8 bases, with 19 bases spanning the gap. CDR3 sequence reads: CASSFAGGAIEEKLFF. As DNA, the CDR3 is TGTGCCAGCAGCTTTGCGGGGGGCGCGATAGAAGAAAAACTGTTTTTT.

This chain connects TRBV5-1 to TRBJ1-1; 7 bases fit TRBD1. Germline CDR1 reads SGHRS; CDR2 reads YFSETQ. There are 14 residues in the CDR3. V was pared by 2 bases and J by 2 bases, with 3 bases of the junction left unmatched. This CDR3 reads CASSFGTENTEAFF. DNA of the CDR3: TGCGCCAGCAGCTTCGGGACAGAAAACACTGAAGCTTTCTTT. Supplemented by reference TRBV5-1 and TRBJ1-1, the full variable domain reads KAGVTQTPRYLIKTRGQQVTLSCSPISGHRSVSWYQQTPGQGLQFLFEYFSETQRNKGNFPGRFSGRQFSNSRSEMNVSTLELGDSALYLCASSFGTENTEAFFGQGTRLTVV.

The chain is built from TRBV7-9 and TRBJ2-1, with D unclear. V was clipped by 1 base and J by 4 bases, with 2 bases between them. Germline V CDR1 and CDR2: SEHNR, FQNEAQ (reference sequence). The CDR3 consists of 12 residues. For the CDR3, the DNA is TGTGCCAGCAGCTTAGGGTACAATGAGCAGTTCTTC. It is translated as CASSLGYNEQFF.

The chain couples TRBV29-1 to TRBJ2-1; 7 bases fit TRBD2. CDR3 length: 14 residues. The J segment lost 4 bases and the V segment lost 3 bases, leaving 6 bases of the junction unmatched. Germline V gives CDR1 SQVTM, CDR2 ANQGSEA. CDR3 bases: TGCAGCGTTGACGCTAGCGGAATGTACAATGAGCAGTTCTTC. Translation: CSVDASGMYNEQFF.

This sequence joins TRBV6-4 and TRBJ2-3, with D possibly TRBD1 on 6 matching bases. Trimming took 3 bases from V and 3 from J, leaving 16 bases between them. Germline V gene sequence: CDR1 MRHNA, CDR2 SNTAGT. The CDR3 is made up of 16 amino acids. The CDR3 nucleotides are TGTGCCAGCAGTGAAGAACCTGGACAGATTACAGATACGCAGTATTTT. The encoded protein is CASSEEPGQITDTQYF.

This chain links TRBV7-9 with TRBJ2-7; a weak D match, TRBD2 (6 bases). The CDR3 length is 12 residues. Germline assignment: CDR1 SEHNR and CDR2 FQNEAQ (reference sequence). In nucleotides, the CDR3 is TGTGCAGAGGAGGGGAGCTCCTACGAGCAGTACTTC. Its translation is CAEEGSSYEQYF. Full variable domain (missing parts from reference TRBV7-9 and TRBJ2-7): DTGVSQNPRHKITKRGQNVTFRCDPISEHNRLYWYRQTLGQGPEFLTYFQNEAQLEKSRLLSDRFSAERPKGSFSTLEIQRTEQGDSAMYLCAEEGSSYEQYFGPGTRLTVT.

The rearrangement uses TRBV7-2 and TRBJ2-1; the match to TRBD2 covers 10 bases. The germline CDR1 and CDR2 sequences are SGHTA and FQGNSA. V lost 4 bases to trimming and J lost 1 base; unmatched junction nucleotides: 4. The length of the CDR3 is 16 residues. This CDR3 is CASSSGLAVSYNEQFF. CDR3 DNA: TGTGCCAGCAGCTCAGGACTAGCGGTTTCCTACAATGAGCAGTTCTTC.

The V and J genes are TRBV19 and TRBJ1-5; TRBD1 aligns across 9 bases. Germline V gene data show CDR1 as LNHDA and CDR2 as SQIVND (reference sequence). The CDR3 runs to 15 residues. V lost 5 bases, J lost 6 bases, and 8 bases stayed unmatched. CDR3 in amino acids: CASSYGTGIGQPQHF. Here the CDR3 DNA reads TGTGCCAGTAGTTATGGGACAGGGATAGGTCAGCCCCAGCATTTT. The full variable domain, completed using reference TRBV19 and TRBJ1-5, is DGGITQSPKYLFRKEGQNVTLSCEQNLNHDAMYWYRQDPGQGLRLIYYSQIVNDFQKGDIAEGYSVSREKKESFPLTVTSAQKNPTAFYLCASSYGTGIGQPQHFGDGTRLSIL.

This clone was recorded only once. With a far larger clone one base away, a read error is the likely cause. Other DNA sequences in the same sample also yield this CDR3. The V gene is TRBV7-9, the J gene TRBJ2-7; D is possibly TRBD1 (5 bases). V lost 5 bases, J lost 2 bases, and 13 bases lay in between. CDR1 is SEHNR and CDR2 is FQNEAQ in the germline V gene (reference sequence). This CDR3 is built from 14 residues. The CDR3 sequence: CASSQDLGAYEQYF. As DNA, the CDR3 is TGTGCCAGCAGCCAAGATTTAGGGGCCTACGAGCAGTACTTC.

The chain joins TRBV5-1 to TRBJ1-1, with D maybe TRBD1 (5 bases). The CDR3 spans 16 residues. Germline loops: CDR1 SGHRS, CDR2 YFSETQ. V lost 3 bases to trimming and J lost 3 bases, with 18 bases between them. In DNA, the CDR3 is TGCGCCAGCAGCTCCGGGACCCTTGGTTATGACACTGAAGCTTTCTTT. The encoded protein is CASSSGTLGYDTEAFF.